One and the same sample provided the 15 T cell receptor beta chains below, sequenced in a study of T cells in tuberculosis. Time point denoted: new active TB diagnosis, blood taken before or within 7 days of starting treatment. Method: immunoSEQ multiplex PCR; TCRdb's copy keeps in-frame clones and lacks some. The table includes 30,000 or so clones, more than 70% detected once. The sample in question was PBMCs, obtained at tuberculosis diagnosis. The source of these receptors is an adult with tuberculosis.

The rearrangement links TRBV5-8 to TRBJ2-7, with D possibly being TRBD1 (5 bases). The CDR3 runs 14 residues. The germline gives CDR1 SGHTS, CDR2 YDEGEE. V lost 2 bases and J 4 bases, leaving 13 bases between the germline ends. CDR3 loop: CASSFGRATYEQYF. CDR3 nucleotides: TGTGCCAGCAGCTTCGGCAGGGCTACATACGAGCAGTACTTC. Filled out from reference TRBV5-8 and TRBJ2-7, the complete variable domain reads EAGVTQSPTHLIKTRGQQATLRCSPISGHTSVYWYQQALGLGLQFLLWYDEGEERNRGNFPPRFSGRQFPNYSSELNVNALELEDSALYLCASSFGRATYEQYFGPGTRLTVT.

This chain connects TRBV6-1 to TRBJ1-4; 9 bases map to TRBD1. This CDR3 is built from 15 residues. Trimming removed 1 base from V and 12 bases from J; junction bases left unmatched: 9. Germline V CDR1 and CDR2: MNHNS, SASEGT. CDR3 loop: CASSEEGQGGVQLFF. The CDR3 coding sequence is TGTGCCAGCAGTGAAGAGGGACAGGGAGGGGTACAACTGTTTTTT.

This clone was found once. DNA of the CDR3: TGCGCCAGCAGCTTAGGGACAGGTTCCTACAATGAGCAGTTCTTC. This encodes CASSLGTGSYNEQFF. V and J are TRBV5-1 and TRBJ2-1, with TRBD1 matching over 8 bases. Germline V gene sequence: CDR1 SGHRS, CDR2 YFSETQ. The CDR3 is 15 residues long. Germline trimming cut 2 bases from V and 1 base from J; bases unmatched to any gene: 2.

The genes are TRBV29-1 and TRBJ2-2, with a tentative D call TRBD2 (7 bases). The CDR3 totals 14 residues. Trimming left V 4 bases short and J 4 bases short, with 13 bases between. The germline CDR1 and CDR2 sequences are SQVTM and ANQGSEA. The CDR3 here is CSVGEGGGTGELFF. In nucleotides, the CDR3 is TGCAGCGTTGGGGAGGGGGGGGGCACCGGGGAGCTGTTTTTT.

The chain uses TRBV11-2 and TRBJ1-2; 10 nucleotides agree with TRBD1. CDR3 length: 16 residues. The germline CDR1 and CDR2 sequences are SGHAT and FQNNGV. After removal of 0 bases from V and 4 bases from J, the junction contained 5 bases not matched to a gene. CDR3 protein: CASSLELGTGVYGYTF. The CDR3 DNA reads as TGTGCCAGCAGCTTAGAGCTAGGGACAGGGGTCTATGGCTACACCTTC.

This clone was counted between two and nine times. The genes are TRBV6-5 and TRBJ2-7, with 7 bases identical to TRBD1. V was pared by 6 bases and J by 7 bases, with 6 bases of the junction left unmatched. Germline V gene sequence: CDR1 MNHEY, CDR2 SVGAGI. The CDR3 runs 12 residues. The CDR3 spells CASSLTGREQYF. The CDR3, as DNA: TGTGCCAGCAGCCTGACAGGGCGGGAGCAGTACTTC.

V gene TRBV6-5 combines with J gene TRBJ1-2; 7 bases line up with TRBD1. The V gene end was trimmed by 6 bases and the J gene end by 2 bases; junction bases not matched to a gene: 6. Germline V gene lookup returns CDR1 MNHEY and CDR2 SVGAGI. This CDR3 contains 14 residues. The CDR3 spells CASSRDRANYGYTF. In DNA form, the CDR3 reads TGTGCCAGCAGCCGGGACAGAGCAAACTATGGCTACACCTTC.

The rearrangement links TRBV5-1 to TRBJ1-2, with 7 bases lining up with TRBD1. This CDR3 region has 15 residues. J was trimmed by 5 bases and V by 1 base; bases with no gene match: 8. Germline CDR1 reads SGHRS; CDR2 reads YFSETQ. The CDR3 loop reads CASSLTGERVYGYTF. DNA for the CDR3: TGCGCCAGCAGCTTGACAGGGGAAAGGGTATATGGCTACACCTTC.

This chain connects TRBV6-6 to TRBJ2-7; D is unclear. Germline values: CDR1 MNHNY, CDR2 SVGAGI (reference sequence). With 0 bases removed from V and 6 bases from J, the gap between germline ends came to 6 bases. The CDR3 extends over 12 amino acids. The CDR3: CASSYSTGEQYF. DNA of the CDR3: TGTGCCAGCAGTTACTCCACTGGCGAGCAGTACTTC.

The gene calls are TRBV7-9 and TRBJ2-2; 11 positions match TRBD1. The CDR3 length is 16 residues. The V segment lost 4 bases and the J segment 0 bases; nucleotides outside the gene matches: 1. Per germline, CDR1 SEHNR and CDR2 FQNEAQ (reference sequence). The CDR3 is CASSSGQGANTGELFF. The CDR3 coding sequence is TGTGCCAGCAGCTCGGGACAGGGGGCGAACACCGGGGAGCTGTTTTTT.

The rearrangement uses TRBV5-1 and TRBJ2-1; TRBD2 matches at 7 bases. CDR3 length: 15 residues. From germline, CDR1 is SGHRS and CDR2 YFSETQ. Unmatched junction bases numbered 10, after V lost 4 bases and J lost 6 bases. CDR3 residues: CASSPLREGLNEQFF. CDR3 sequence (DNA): TGCGCCAGCAGCCCCCTCAGGGAGGGCCTCAATGAGCAGTTCTTC. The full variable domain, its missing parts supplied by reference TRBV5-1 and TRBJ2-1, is KAGVTQTPRYLIKTRGQQVTLSCSPISGHRSVSWYQQTPGQGLQFLFEYFSETQRNKGNFPGRFSGRQFSNSRSEMNVSTLELGDSALYLCASSPLREGLNEQFFGPGTRLTVL.

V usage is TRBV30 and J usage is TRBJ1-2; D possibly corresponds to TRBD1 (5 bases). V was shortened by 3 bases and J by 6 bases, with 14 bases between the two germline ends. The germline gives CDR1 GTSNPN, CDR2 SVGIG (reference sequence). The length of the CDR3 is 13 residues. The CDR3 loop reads CAWSQGLKNGYTF. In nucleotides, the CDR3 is TGTGCCTGGAGCCAGGGTCTGAAGAATGGCTACACCTTC.

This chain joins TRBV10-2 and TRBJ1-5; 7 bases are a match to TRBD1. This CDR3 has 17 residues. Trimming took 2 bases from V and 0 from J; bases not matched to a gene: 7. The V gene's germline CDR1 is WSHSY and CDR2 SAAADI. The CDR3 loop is CASSEVGDSYSNQPQHF. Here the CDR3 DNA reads TGCGCCAGCAGTGAGGTGGGGGACAGCTATAGCAATCAGCCCCAGCATTTT.

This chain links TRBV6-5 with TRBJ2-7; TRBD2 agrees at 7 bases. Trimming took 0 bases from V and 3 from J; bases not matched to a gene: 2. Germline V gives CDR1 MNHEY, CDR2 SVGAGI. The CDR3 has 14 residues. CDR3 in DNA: TGTGCCAGCAGTTACTCGCGGGGGAGCTACGAGCAGTACTTC. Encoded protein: CASSYSRGSYEQYF.

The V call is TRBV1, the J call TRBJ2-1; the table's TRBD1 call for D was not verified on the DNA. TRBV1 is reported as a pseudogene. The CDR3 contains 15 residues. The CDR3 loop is CTSSPREGAYNEQFF. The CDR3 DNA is TGCACCAGCAGCCCCAGGGAAGGGGCCTACAATGAGCAGTTCTTC.